The 32 T cell receptor beta chains presented below share a single source sample, sequenced in a study of blood T cell repertoires in COVID-19. The method was immunoSEQ multiplex PCR; TCRdb's version includes in-frame clones alone and lacks a portion of them. The sample shows hundreds of thousands of clones, 75% to 90% of them seen only once. Sequencing used PBMCs or T cells enriched from blood (not recorded which). The source is a man aged 45 to 65 who had been exposed to COVID-19.

This chain links TRBV18 with TRBJ1-4, with 10 nucleotides matching TRBD1. The trim removed 3 bases at V and 6 bases at J, leaving 7 bases unmatched. The CDR3 length is 16 residues. The germline V gene encodes CDR1 KGHSH and CDR2 LQKENI. This CDR3 is CASSPYTGTGDEKLFF. The CDR3 DNA sequence: TGTGCCAGCTCACCGTATACCGGGACAGGGGATGAAAAACTGTTTTTT.

This clone was seen once. V is TRBV5-1 and J is TRBJ1-1; tentative D call: TRBD1 (6 bases). V lost 0 bases and J 2 bases, leaving 20 bases between the germline ends. The CDR3 loop spans 18 amino acids. Germline V lookup: CDR1 SGHRS, CDR2 YFSETQ. The CDR3 sequence is CASSLARGAIDGNTEAFF. In nucleotides, the CDR3 is TGCGCCAGCAGCTTGGCCCGGGGGGCCATAGATGGAAACACTGAAGCTTTCTTT.

The chain employs TRBV11-1 and TRBJ2-7; 7 nucleotides match TRBD2. Trimming took 1 base from V and 3 from J; bases not matched to a gene: 6. The CDR3 extends over 15 amino acids. CDR1 and CDR2 (germline): SGHAT, FQDESV (reference sequence). DNA of the CDR3: TGTGCCAGCAGCTTAGGGGGGGAGGGAAACTACGAGCAGTACGTC. Protein sequence: CASSLGGEGNYEQYV.

This rearrangement joins TRBV7-3 to TRBJ2-3; D is possibly TRBD2 (6 bases). V shed 6 bases and J shed 5 bases, with 12 bases lying between them. From germline, CDR1 is SGHTA and CDR2 FQGTGA. The CDR3 contains 13 residues. The CDR3 is CASSNPGLDTQYF. The CDR3 coding sequence is TGTGCCAGCAGTAACCCGGGACTAGATACGCAGTATTTT.

The V and J genes are TRBV5-6 and TRBJ1-6, with 8 positions matching TRBD1. Losses at the gene ends were 1 base for V and 7 bases for J; bases not matched to a gene: 10. The CDR3 extends over 17 amino acids. In germline, CDR1 is SGHDT, CDR2 YYEEEE. The CDR3 loop is CASSLTLTGVRNSPLHF. CDR3 sequence (DNA): TGTGCCAGCAGCTTGACCCTGACAGGGGTTAGGAATTCACCCCTCCACTTT. Using reference TRBV5-6 and TRBJ1-6 for the parts outside the CDR3, the full variable domain is DAGVTQSPTHLIKTRGQQVTLRCSPKSGHDTVSWYQQALGQGPQFIFQYYEEEERQRGNFPDRFSGHQFPNYSSELNVNALLLGDSALYLCASSLTLTGVRNSPLHFGNGTRLTVT.

The gene calls are TRBV7-9 and TRBJ1-2; possible D gene TRBD1, 6 bases. Trimming cost V 4 bases and J 4 bases, with 22 bases left between them. The CDR3 is 17 residues long. Germline lookup yields CDR1 SEHNR and CDR2 FQNEAQ (reference sequence). The CDR3 DNA reads as TGTGCCAGCAGCTCGGGGACGACAGGTACCGACCTCTATGGCTACACCTTC. Its translation is CASSSGTTGTDLYGYTF.

The count of this clone is one. V gene TRBV28 combines with J gene TRBJ2-2; the match to TRBD2 covers 7 bases. Unmatched junction bases numbered 13, after V lost 6 bases and J lost 6 bases. This CDR3 has 16 amino acids. The germline gives CDR1 MDHEN, CDR2 SYDVKM. CDR3 region: CASSFLGGGGSGELFF. CDR3 in DNA: TGTGCCAGCAGCTTCTTGGGCGGGGGAGGTTCCGGGGAGCTGTTTTTT.

This chain uses TRBV19 with TRBJ2-1, with 11 nucleotides matching TRBD2. The germline CDR1 and CDR2 sequences are LNHDA and SQIVND (reference sequence). The V and J ends lost 3 bases and 7 bases, in that order; junction bases with no gene match: 5. The CDR3 runs 15 residues. This CDR3 reads CASSMGLAGGNEQFF. The CDR3 bases are TGTGCCAGTAGTATGGGGCTAGCGGGGGGAAATGAGCAGTTCTTC.

V gene TRBV3-1 (or the pseudogene TRBV3-2) combines with J gene TRBJ2-1; D is possibly TRBD1 (6 bases). The CDR3 extends over 16 amino acids. Germline values: CDR1 LGHDT, CDR2 YNNKEL (reference sequence). The V gene lost 4 bases and the J gene lost 2 bases, with 15 bases spanning the gap. The CDR3 DNA follows: TGTGCCAGCAGCCCAGGCATCAGGGGAACCTACAATGAGCAGTTCTTC. Protein sequence: CASSPGIRGTYNEQFF.

The V gene is TRBV7-6, the J gene TRBJ2-1, with D perhaps TRBD1 (6 bases). Between the trimmed V and J ends, which lost 3 bases and 4 bases, there was a span of 25 bases. This CDR3 has 19 residues. Germline CDR1 and CDR2: SGHVS and FNYEAQ. The CDR3 DNA sequence: TGTGCCAGCAGCTTCCGATTACCGGGACCAGGGGCGAAGTACAATGAGCAGTTCTTC. Its translation: CASSFRLPGPGAKYNEQFF. The complete variable domain, with remaining parts taken from reference TRBV7-6 and TRBJ2-1, reads GAGVSQSPRYKVTKRGQDVALRCDPISGHVSLYWYRQALGQGPEFLTYFNYEAQQDKSGLPNDRFSAERPEGSISTLTIQRTEQRDSAMYRCASSFRLPGPGAKYNEQFFGPGTRLTVL.

The chain employs TRBV30 and TRBJ1-1; perhaps TRBD1 as D (5 bases). The ends were cut back, 1 base at V and 5 bases at J, with 11 bases in the middle. The V gene's germline CDR1 is GTSNPN and CDR2 SVGIG (reference sequence). The CDR3 is 13 residues long. CDR3 nucleotide sequence: TGTGCCTGGAGTGAATGGGGGGGGACTGAAGCTTTCTTT. As protein: CAWSEWGGTEAFF.

This chain joins TRBV19 and TRBJ2-7; tentative D call: TRBD1 (5 bases). The CDR3 is 13 residues long. Trimming took 5 bases from V and 0 from J, leaving 8 bases between them. Germline CDR1 is LNHDA and CDR2 is SQIVND (reference sequence). CDR3 sequence reads: CASSGATSYEQYF. Written as DNA, the CDR3 is TGTGCCAGTAGTGGGGCCACCTCCTACGAGCAGTACTTC.

This rearrangement joins TRBV28 to TRBJ2-1, with 9 nucleotides matching TRBD2. Germline CDR1 is MDHEN and CDR2 is SYDVKM. Trimming removed 3 bases from V and 2 bases from J; junction bases left unmatched: 8. CDR3 length: 17 residues. CDR3 in amino acids: CASSFNMGLAAYNEQFF. The CDR3, as DNA: TGTGCCAGCAGTTTTAATATGGGACTAGCAGCCTACAATGAGCAGTTCTTC.

The chain is built from TRBV27 and TRBJ1-5; a weak D match, TRBD1 (5 bases). The ends were cut back, 4 bases at V and 3 bases at J, with 19 bases in the middle. Germline V CDR1 and CDR2: MNHEY, SMNVEV (reference sequence). The CDR3 runs to 17 residues. The CDR3 bases are TGTGCCAGCAGTTCGTCCGCCAATGGCAGGGCCAATCAGCCCCAGCATTTT. Translated, it gives CASSSSANGRANQPQHF.

The gene calls are TRBV14 and TRBJ2-2; tentatively, D is TRBD2 (5 bases). Germline V CDR1 and CDR2: SGHDN, FVKESK. The V end was cut by 6 bases, the J end by 3 bases, with 11 bases between. The CDR3 runs to 14 residues. The CDR3 is CASRRAWDTGELFF. In nucleotides, the CDR3 is TGTGCCAGCAGGAGGGCGTGGGACACCGGGGAGCTGTTTTTT.

The chain links TRBV5-4 to TRBJ1-2, with 7 bases matching TRBD1. This CDR3 region has 18 residues. CDR1 SGHNT and CDR2 YYREEE come from the germline V gene (reference sequence). Trimming removed 0 bases from V and 4 bases from J; junction bases left unmatched: 15. CDR3 DNA: TGTGCCAGCAGCTTGGGACCGGGACAGCTACCGTATTCCTATGGCTACACCTTC. Protein: CASSLGPGQLPYSYGYTF.

The chain is built from TRBV29-1 and TRBJ1-2; weak D call: TRBD1 (6 bases). The CDR3 runs 14 residues. Germline values: CDR1 SQVTM, CDR2 ANQGSEA. Trimming removed 6 bases at V and 4 bases at J, with 18 bases between. The CDR3 is CSVPGSDSFYGYTF. The CDR3 DNA sequence: TGCAGCGTCCCAGGCTCGGACAGCTTCTATGGCTACACCTTC.

The chain carries TRBV6-5 and TRBJ2-1, with D possibly being TRBD1 (6 bases). V was pared by 6 bases and J by 8 bases, with 14 bases between. Germline CDR1 is MNHEY and CDR2 is SVGAGI. The CDR3 is made up of 13 amino acids. The CDR3 coding sequence is TGTGCCAGCAGCCTTATACAGGGCCATGAGCAGTTCTTC. It specifies CASSLIQGHEQFF.

The genes are TRBV5-6 and TRBJ2-7; D uncertain. V was cut by 2 bases and J by 1 base, with 4 bases left in between. Germline V gene lookup returns CDR1 SGHDT and CDR2 YYEEEE. This CDR3 has 12 residues. Here the CDR3 reads CASSFGSYEQYF. CDR3 bases: TGTGCCAGCAGCTTCGGGTCCTACGAGCAGTACTTC.

The chain is built from TRBV9 and TRBJ1-6; D might be TRBD1 (5 bases). The CDR3 is 14 residues long. Trimming removed 0 bases from V and 11 bases from J, with 12 bases in between. CDR1 SGDLS and CDR2 YYNGEE come from the germline V gene. This chain's CDR3 is CASSVEGRETPLHF. The CDR3 nucleotides are TGTGCCAGCAGCGTAGAGGGACGGGAGACACCCCTCCACTTT.

The rearrangement uses TRBV3-1 (or the pseudogene TRBV3-2) and TRBJ2-3, with D tentatively TRBD1 (7 bases). The V end lost 1 base, the J end lost 4 bases, and 18 bases lay between the germline ends. The germline V gene has CDR1 LGHDT and CDR2 YNNKEL (reference sequence). The length of the CDR3 is 17 residues. CDR3 coding DNA: TGTGCCAGCAGCCAAGCTGTGCAGGGGGGCGGCGCAGATACGCAGTATTTT. Amino acids: CASSQAVQGGGADTQYF.

This sequence joins TRBV9 and TRBJ2-3; the D is unclear. V was clipped by 4 bases and J by 2 bases, with 14 bases between them. Germline lookup yields CDR1 SGDLS and CDR2 YYNGEE. The CDR3 totals 15 residues. The CDR3 is CASSLSTGDTDTQYF. DNA for the CDR3: TGTGCCAGCAGCCTGTCGACTGGAGACACAGATACGCAGTATTTT.

This clone has just one count. V and J are TRBV21-1 and TRBJ2-4; the table names TRBD1, a call not compared with the DNA. TRBV21-1 is described as a pseudogene. This CDR3 is 19 amino acids long. The CDR3: CASSKTTEWRGLLKNIQYF. Here the CDR3 DNA reads TGTGCCAGCAGCAAAACGACTGAGTGGAGGGGGCTTCTAAAAAACATTCAGTACTTC.

Turning to this clone: This sample includes further DNA sequences coding for the same CDR3. The V and J genes are TRBV5-1 and TRBJ2-5, with D possibly TRBD2 on 6 matching bases. The germline CDR1 and CDR2 sequences are SGHRS and YFSETQ. CDR3 length equals 15 residues. With 0 bases removed from V and 2 bases from J, the gap between germline ends came to 11 bases. The CDR3 DNA follows: TGCGCCAGCAGCTTGGGGGGAGGTAGGCAAGAGACCCAGTACTTC. Its protein product is CASSLGGGRQETQYF.

A few counts support this clone. The chain carries TRBV2 and TRBJ2-3, with 7 positions matching TRBD1. The CDR3 is 12 amino acids. From germline, CDR1 is SNHLY and CDR2 FYNNEI. V dropped 4 bases and J dropped 14; count of bases not matched to a gene: 9. This CDR3 is CASSVFETGRYF. The CDR3 coding sequence is TGTGCCAGCAGTGTATTCGAGACAGGGAGGTATTTT. Together with reference TRBV2 and TRBJ2-3, the CDR3 gives the full variable domain: EPEVTQTPSHQVTQMGQEVILRCVPISNHLYFYWYRQILGQKVEFLVSFYNNEISEKSEIFDDQFSVERPDGSNFTLKIRSTKLEDSAMYFCASSVFETGRYFGPGTRLTVL.

The chain couples TRBV12-3 or TRBV12-4 to TRBJ2-5; 9 nucleotides align to TRBD1. V shed 4 bases and J 3 bases; nucleotides not matched to a gene: 0. This CDR3 contains 13 residues. This CDR3 reads CASSWTGEETQYF. Here the CDR3 DNA reads TGTGCCAGCAGTTGGACAGGGGAAGAGACCCAGTACTTC.

This clone showed up just once. V usage is TRBV20-1 and J usage is TRBJ1-1; no clear D gene. Germline values: CDR1 DFQATT, CDR2 SNEGSKA (reference sequence). V gave up 6 bases and J gave up 7 bases, with 12 bases separating them. CDR3 length equals 11 residues. Here the CDR3 reads CSARIQNEAFF. The CDR3 DNA follows: TGCAGTGCCCGCATACAGAATGAAGCTTTCTTT.

The J gene is TRBJ1-1, the V gene TRBV27; 7 bases align to TRBD1. The CDR3 length is 15 residues. Germline CDR1 reads MNHEY; CDR2 reads SMNVEV (reference sequence). The junction had 16 bases not matched to a gene; V was cut back by 7 bases and J by 8 bases. CDR3 nucleotides: TGTGCCAGCATTCGGATTTCAGGGGGACCGATCGAAGCTTTCTTT. Residues: CASIRISGGPIEAFF.

The chain couples TRBV3-1 (or the pseudogene TRBV3-2) to TRBJ1-6; the D is unclear. V was cut by 0 bases and J by 9 bases, with 18 bases left in between. The CDR3 is 17 residues long. Germline V gives CDR1 LGHDT, CDR2 YNNKEL (reference sequence). The CDR3 here is CASSQDGRHSLVSPLHF. The CDR3 coding sequence is TGTGCCAGCAGCCAAGATGGTCGGCACAGTCTTGTTTCACCCCTCCACTTT.

V usage is TRBV19 and J usage is TRBJ2-2; 9 bases align to TRBD1. Per the germline V gene, CDR1 is LNHDA and CDR2 is SQIVND (reference sequence). V was clipped by 6 bases and J by 7 bases; unmatched bases: 6. The CDR3 has 14 residues. The CDR3 DNA is TGTGCCAGTAGCTGGACAGGGGAAGGCGGGGAGCTGTTTTTT. This sequence encodes CASSWTGEGGELFF.

This clone was counted a single time. The chain joins TRBV11-1 to TRBJ2-5; D might be TRBD2 (5 bases). CDR1 is SGHAT and CDR2 is FQDESV in the germline V gene (reference sequence). With 1 base removed from V and 2 bases from J, the gap between germline ends came to 11 bases. The CDR3 has 15 residues. CDR3 region: CASSLVLGEQETQYF. Here the CDR3 DNA reads TGTGCCAGCAGCTTAGTTCTCGGGGAACAAGAGACCCAGTACTTC.

V gene TRBV9 combines with J gene TRBJ2-3, with TRBD2 matching 8 bases. V was pared by 3 bases and J by 6 bases, with 9 bases of the junction left unmatched. The CDR3 loop spans 15 amino acids. Germline V gene data show CDR1 as SGDLS and CDR2 as YYNGEE. The CDR3, as DNA: TGTGCCAGCAGCGCTACCGGGAGGGCAGGGGATACGCAGTATTTT. Translation: CASSATGRAGDTQYF.